This TCR beta chain emerged from a study of memory CD4+ T cells and cytomegalovirus serostatus. Study-wide background: Of the healthy Belgian adults, fewer than 10 were CMV seropositive and about 24 seronegative. Whole-study results and caveats: Repertoires predicted CMV serostatus with median bootstrapped AUC of roughly 0.96. The CMV-associated TCR signature appears largely within the CD4+ memory repertoire.

This clone has only one observation. Its antigen remains unknown. Produced via immunoSEQ multiplex PCR; TCRdb's table is partial and in-frame only. This sample has under 50,000 clones, with 60% to 80% found just once. The CDR3 has 14 amino acids. CDR1 is SGDLS and CDR2 is YYNGEE in the germline V gene. Trimming removed 3 bases at V and 4 bases at J, with 13 bases between. The sort gate was single viable CD3+CD4+CD8-CD45RO+ cells for memory CD4+ T cells. The genes are TRBV9 and TRBJ1-1; perhaps TRBD1 as D (6 bases). Sequencing was performed on memory CD4+ T cells from blood. The sequence was obtained from an adult in good health and CMV-seropositive. The CDR3 nucleotides read TGTGCCAGCAGCGCAACCACAGGGTCCACTGAAGCTTTCTTT. It encodes CASSATTGSTEAFF.